Listed here are 21 T cell receptor beta chains from one sample, sequenced in a study of blood T cell repertoires in COVID-19. The assay was immunoSEQ multiplex PCR, and TCRdb's table has in-frame clones only and misses some. This table has some 150,000 clones, more than 75% appearing once. Input material: peripheral blood. The source is a man in his 60s with active or convalescent COVID-19.

The chain employs TRBV18 and TRBJ1-1; no definite D call. This CDR3 comprises 13 residues. V was clipped by 6 bases and J by 1 base, with 9 bases between them. The germline V gene encodes CDR1 KGHSH and CDR2 LQKENI. CDR3 coding DNA: TGTGCCAGCTCGAACGACAAGAACACTGAAGCTTTCTTT. It specifies CASSNDKNTEAFF.

This chain connects TRBV7-2 to TRBJ2-7, with D tentatively TRBD1 (7 bases). From germline, CDR1 is SGHTA and CDR2 FQGNSA. V was pared by 5 bases and J by 7 bases, with 18 bases between. The CDR3 consists of 14 residues. CDR3 sequence reads: CASSPGGLNPEQYF. CDR3 nucleotides: TGTGCCAGCAGCCCAGGGGGGCTAAATCCGGAGCAGTACTTC.

This rearrangement joins TRBV5-1 to TRBJ2-3, with D possibly matching TRBD2 (6 bases). Germline values: CDR1 SGHRS, CDR2 YFSETQ. This CDR3 spans 14 amino acids. V lost 7 bases to trimming and J lost 0 bases, with 12 bases between them. The CDR3 region is CASGDSGSTDTQYF. CDR3 DNA: TGCGCCAGCGGCGATAGCGGAAGCACAGATACGCAGTATTTT. Looking up the rest from reference TRBV5-1 and TRBJ2-3 gives the full variable domain: KAGVTQTPRYLIKTRGQQVTLSCSPISGHRSVSWYQQTPGQGLQFLFEYFSETQRNKGNFPGRFSGRQFSNSRSEMNVSTLELGDSALYLCASGDSGSTDTQYFGPGTRLTVL.

The V gene is TRBV5-1, the J gene TRBJ2-2; tentative D call: TRBD1 (6 bases). CDR1 is SGHRS and CDR2 is YFSETQ in the germline V gene. V shed 0 bases and J shed 7 bases, with 13 bases lying between them. The CDR3 has 15 residues. The CDR3 nucleotides are TGCGCCAGCAGCTTGGAACAGGGTATAGGCGGGGAGCTGTTTTTT. It is translated as CASSLEQGIGGELFF.

The rearrangement links TRBV28 to TRBJ1-2; TRBD1 might be the D (6 bases). Germline values: CDR1 MDHEN, CDR2 SYDVKM. CDR3 length equals 12 residues. V lost 5 bases and J lost 5, with 9 bases in between. Written as DNA, the CDR3 is TGTGCCAGCAGTCCACAGGGATATGGCTACACCTTC. Protein: CASSPQGYGYTF.

The chain links TRBV19 to TRBJ2-7, with TRBD2 identical over 7 bases. CDR1 is LNHDA and CDR2 is SQIVND in the germline V gene (reference sequence). The CDR3 extends over 15 amino acids. V dropped 3 bases and J dropped 0; count of bases not matched to a gene: 5. CDR3 protein: CASSITGGSSYEQYF. DNA for the CDR3: TGTGCCAGTAGTATTACGGGCGGGAGCTCCTACGAGCAGTACTTC.

The rearrangement links TRBV3-1 (or the pseudogene TRBV3-2) to TRBJ1-4; D gene ambiguous. V lost 1 base and J 5 bases, leaving 8 bases between the germline ends. The CDR3 sequence is 14 residues long. Germline CDR1 reads LGHDT; CDR2 reads YNNKEL (reference sequence). As DNA, the CDR3 is TGTGCCAGCAGCCAAGTAGTGCTGAATGAAAAACTGTTTTTT. It encodes CASSQVVLNEKLFF.

The J gene is TRBJ2-7, the V gene TRBV6-2 or TRBV6-3; D not certain. V dropped 5 bases and J dropped 5 bases, with 10 bases sitting between them. CDR3 length equals 12 residues. Germline V gene lookup returns CDR1 MNHEY and CDR2 SVGEGT. The CDR3 protein is CASSPSVDEQYF. In DNA, the CDR3 is TGTGCCAGCAGTCCCTCAGTCGACGAGCAGTACTTC.

This chain joins TRBV7-8 and TRBJ1-5; 8 bases line up with TRBD1. After removal of 2 bases from V and 2 bases from J, the junction contained 8 bases not matched to a gene. The CDR3 sequence is 17 residues long. In germline, CDR1 is SGHVS, CDR2 FQNEAQ. CDR3 DNA sequence: TGTGCCAGCAGCTTACCCACAGGGGGATTCGGCAATCAGCCCCAGCATTTT. It translates to CASSLPTGGFGNQPQHF.

This clone has just a few counts. The CDR3 protein is CASSPRQGTSGSYNEQFF. The CDR3, as DNA: TGTGCCAGCAGCCCCAGACAGGGAACTAGCGGGTCTTACAATGAGCAGTTCTTC. The rearrangement links TRBV7-9 to TRBJ2-1; 9 positions match TRBD2. The germline CDR1 and CDR2 sequences are SEHNR and FQNEAQ (reference sequence). The V gene end was trimmed by 5 bases and the J gene end by 4 bases; junction bases not matched to a gene: 15. The CDR3 sequence is 18 residues long.

This chain connects TRBV27 to TRBJ2-3; 9 bases map to TRBD1. V shed 6 bases and J 5 bases; nucleotides not matched to a gene: 6. This CDR3 contains 14 residues. Germline loops: CDR1 MNHEY, CDR2 SMNVEV (reference sequence). CDR3 sequence (DNA): TGTGCCAGCAGGGGGACAGGGCAACAAGATACGCAGTATTTT. Amino acid sequence: CASRGTGQQDTQYF.

V and J are TRBV7-9 and TRBJ2-1; D uncertain. Germline V lookup: CDR1 SEHNR, CDR2 FQNEAQ (reference sequence). V was trimmed by 2 bases and J by 8 bases, leaving 4 bases between them. This CDR3 contains 11 residues. The DNA for the CDR3 is TGTGCCAGCAGCTTACTCCATGAGCAGTTCTTC. Encoded protein: CASSLLHEQFF.

The chain joins TRBV29-1 to TRBJ1-2; TRBD1 is a possible D gene (5 bases). V shed 0 bases and J shed 8 bases, with 10 bases lying between them. The germline V gene has CDR1 SQVTM and CDR2 ANQGSEA. The CDR3 spans 12 residues. In DNA form, the CDR3 reads TGCAGCGTTGAAGATAGTAACAGGGGCTACACCTTC. Residues: CSVEDSNRGYTF.

The gene calls are TRBV7-2 and TRBJ2-5, with a weak D call TRBD1 (5 bases). The CDR3 contains 14 residues. Germline CDR1 SGHTA, CDR2 FQGNSA. Trimming cost V 5 bases and J 5 bases, with 15 bases left between them. This CDR3 reads CASSKYLRGETQYF. CDR3 nucleotides: TGTGCCAGCAGCAAATACCTTAGGGGCGAGACCCAGTACTTC.

This rearrangement joins TRBV7-6 to TRBJ2-3, with TRBD1 as a possible D gene (5 bases). There are 14 residues in the CDR3. Trimming took off 5 bases at V and 2 bases at J, with 11 bases between the two ends. The germline gives CDR1 SGHVS, CDR2 FNYEAQ. The CDR3 DNA reads TGTGCCAGCAGCCAGCCGGACACCACAGATACGCAGTATTTT. Translating it yields CASSQPDTTDTQYF.

The chain carries TRBV24-1 and TRBJ2-2, with TRBD2 matching 7 bases. CDR3 length: 17 amino acids. V dropped 4 bases and J dropped 3; count of bases not matched to a gene: 10. Germline-derived CDR1 and CDR2 are KGHDR and SFDVKD. The CDR3 region has the DNA TGTGCCACCAGTGACCGGGGGGTGCAGGAAGACACCGGGGAGCTGTTTTTT. It encodes CATSDRGVQEDTGELFF.

This clone was observed a handful of times. The gene calls are TRBV6-4 and TRBJ2-1; 7 bases are a match to TRBD2. CDR3 size: 14 residues. CDR1 and CDR2 (germline): MRHNA, SNTAGT. The V gene end was trimmed by 6 bases and the J gene end by 9 bases; junction bases not matched to a gene: 11. CDR3 DNA: TGTGCCAGCAGCGGGACTAACCTTCTCGGTGAGCAGTTCTTC. Translated: CASSGTNLLGEQFF.

This clone has only a few counts. The sample holds other DNA sequences that translate to the same CDR3. This chain links TRBV4-3 with TRBJ2-3; the match to TRBD2 covers 9 bases. V shed 1 base and J 4 bases; nucleotides not matched to a gene: 0. The CDR3 contains 14 residues. Germline V CDR1 and CDR2: LGHNA, YSLEER. CDR3 in DNA: TGCGCCAGCAGCCAAGGGACTAGCGCAGATACGCAGTATTTT. Encoded protein: CASSQGTSADTQYF.

J is TRBJ2-1 and V is TRBV27; 7 nucleotides agree with TRBD2. Germline lookup yields CDR1 MNHEY and CDR2 SMNVEV (reference sequence). The CDR3 is made up of 15 amino acids. The J segment lost 9 bases and the V segment lost 7 bases, leaving 15 bases of the junction unmatched. The CDR3 loop is CASTLGGSRSGEQFF. In nucleotides, the CDR3 is TGTGCCAGCACCCTGGGCGGGAGTAGGTCGGGTGAGCAGTTCTTC.

The V and J genes are TRBV19 and TRBJ2-7; 11 bases map to TRBD2. The CDR3 runs to 16 residues. V trimming: 1 base; J trimming: 2 bases; junction bases outside the gene matches: 4. The germline V gene has CDR1 LNHDA and CDR2 SQIVND (reference sequence). CDR3 sequence reads: CASSIAGTSGTYEQYF. Written as DNA, the CDR3 is TGTGCCAGTAGTATAGCCGGGACTAGCGGAACCTACGAGCAGTACTTC.

The J gene is TRBJ2-6, the V gene TRBV5-6, with D tentatively TRBD1 (5 bases). Between the trimmed V and J ends, which lost 5 bases and 0 bases, there was a span of 9 bases. The CDR3 totals 15 residues. Germline loops: CDR1 SGHDT, CDR2 YYEEEE. For the CDR3, the DNA is TGTGCCAGCAGTACAGGTTCCTCTGGGGCCAACGTCCTGACTTTC. This translates into CASSTGSSGANVLTF.